The T cell receptor (beta chain) described here comes from a study of blood T cell repertoires in COVID-19. At the level of the study: There were acute and convalescent COVID-19 samples, and they came from the United States, Italy and Spain. PBMCs, B-cell-depleted T cells, or T cells were the source of the cDNA or gDNA that made up the material.

Libraries were prepared by immunoSEQ multiplex PCR; TCRdb keeps only in-frame clonotypes and omits some of them. The table includes around 190,000 clones, approximately 86% detected once. Germline V gene data show CDR1 as DFQATT and CDR2 as SNEGSKA (reference sequence). The CDR3 extends over 16 amino acids. The V and J ends lost 3 bases and 3 bases, in that order; junction bases with no gene match: 9. The clonotype was recovered from a man aged 25-45 years with acute or convalescent COVID-19. The chain is built from TRBV20-1 and TRBJ2-1, with TRBD2 matching 9 bases. The sample was peripheral blood. The CDR3 sequence: CSASSTSGYFYNEQFF. The DNA for the CDR3 is TGCAGTGCTAGTTCGACTAGCGGTTACTTCTACAATGAGCAGTTCTTC.